Listed below are T cell receptor beta chains from one sample, sequenced in a study of a mutant IDH1 vaccine in newly diagnosed glioma. These receptors have no identified antigens. TCRdb's copy holds only in-frame clones and misses some; the assay was immunoSEQ multiplex PCR. The sample records roughly 36,000 clones, roughly 90% being singletons. Sample: PBMCs, taken from a glioma patient whose treatment included an IDH1 peptide vaccine. Receptor source: a man aged 40-55 years with glioma. Each CDR3 is given with its conserved first and last residue. The order of the fields is V gene, CDR3 length, J gene, CDR3 protein.

TRBV19	19	TRBJ2-4	CASSFRWLLAESSKNIQYF
TRBV7-9	11	TRBJ1-1	CASSLLREAFF
TRBV6-6	15	TRBJ2-7	CASSYSSGGGYEQYF
TRBV7-9	16	TRBJ2-3	CASSPPGSGLTDTQYF
TRBV6-5	16	TRBJ2-3	CASSYSIRHSLDTQYF
TRBV11-2	15	TRBJ1-1	CASSPGEGVWTEAFF
TRBV19	15	TRBJ2-5	CASSPSRDRKETQYF
TRBV7-3	13	TRBJ1-1	CASSLTRNTEAFF
TRBV2	12	TRBJ2-3	CASRQPEDTQYF
TRBV5-6	16	TRBJ2-5	CASSFEAGIAQETQYF
TRBV27	13	TRBJ1-1	CASRSSRDTEAFF
TRBV19	13	TRBJ1-2	CASSMQGNYGYTF
TRBV27	15	TRBJ1-5	CASSLSYGGNQPQHF
TRBV27	14	TRBJ2-7	CASSSRVSPYEQYF
TRBV6-1	14	TRBJ1-6	CASSGYRDNSPLHF
TRBV10-3	15	TRBJ2-5	CAISDGGVMGETQYF
TRBV5-6	17	TRBJ1-6	CASSPGQAGSYNSPLHF
TRBV23-1	18	TRBJ2-3	CASSYSQGSGGETDTQYF
TRBV23-1	19	TRBJ1-1	CASSPGSQNREGGNTEAFF
TRBV9	14	TRBJ1-2	CASSVGQGNYGYTF
TRBV28	12	TRBJ1-1	CASRSGIPEAFF
TRBV28	14	TRBJ2-3	CASSFGEFPDTQYF
TRBV9	15	TRBJ1-1	CASSVGGAVNTEAFF
TRBV7-2	15	TRBJ2-3	CASSPSGLAADTQYF
TRBV28	15	TRBJ2-4	CASSFRQGAKNIQYF
TRBV4-3	14	TRBJ2-7	CASSQLGGPHEQYF
TRBV7-2	14	TRBJ2-3	CASSLGLVLDTQYF
TRBV30	15	TRBJ1-1	CAWSVYGTGNTEAFF
TRBV27	13	TRBJ1-5	CASRAQGVGPQHF
TRBV29-1	16	TRBJ2-1	CSASTITGAAYNEQFF
TRBV7-9	14	TRBJ2-7	CASSYLTGGGEQYF
TRBV28	14	TRBJ1-2	CASRNRDGNYGYTF
TRBV5-4	16	TRBJ2-5	CASSPAGRGVQETQYF
TRBV21-1	17	TRBJ2-3	CASSQRQGAGGTDTQYF
TRBV4-3	16	TRBJ1-2	CASSQDLGTGNYGYTF
TRBV5-4	15	TRBJ2-7	CASSSWTSGRSEQYF
TRBV10-3	14	TRBJ1-6	CAIAQGSYNSPLHF
TRBV25-1	12	TRBJ2-7	CASSEYSDEQYF
TRBV4-2	15	TRBJ2-5	CASSQDWGRAETQYF
TRBV6-1	15	TRBJ1-4	CASAKGSATNEKLFF
TRBV28	15	TRBJ1-2	CASSPTEKDSYGYTF
TRBV19	15	TRBJ2-3	CASSIAGPGTDTQYF
TRBV28	14	TRBJ1-1	CASSLAAISTEAFF
TRBV10-3	18	TRBJ2-2	CAISPLGYGVEGTGELFF
TRBV27	15	TRBJ2-1	CASKARLTQHNEQFF
TRBV5-8	14	TRBJ2-7	CASSVGGTSTEQYF
TRBV5-6	14	TRBJ2-1	CASSFGLGYNEQFF
TRBV18	15	TRBJ2-7	CASSSGTSESYEQYF
TRBV6-1	14	TRBJ2-5	CASSEELGPRTQYF
TRBV28	15	TRBJ2-2	CATLRDTGATGELFF
TRBV4-2	11	TRBJ2-1	CASSQLYEQFF
TRBV25-1	14	TRBJ2-3	CASSEVQGLDTQYF
TRBV27	14	TRBJ1-2	CASSFSLGVGGYTF
TRBV6-5	12	TRBJ1-1	CASRKTTQEAFF